The 5 T cell receptor beta chains below all came from one sample that was sequenced in a study of siplizumab effects on memory and regulatory T cells. Method: immunoSEQ multiplex PCR; TCRdb's copy keeps in-frame clones and lacks some. The data show around 100,000 clones, approximately 91% seen once. The material sequenced was CD4+ T cells sorted from blood. These receptors were taken from a human donor in good health.

The chain links TRBV30 to TRBJ1-5, with 9 bases aligning to TRBD1. This CDR3 is 15 amino acids long. Germline V gives CDR1 GTSNPN, CDR2 SVGIG (reference sequence). The V gene end was trimmed by 3 bases and the J gene end by 6 bases; junction bases not matched to a gene: 9. The CDR3 DNA sequence: TGTGCCTGGAGCTTAGCCGGGACAGGGTTTCAGCCCCAGCATTTT. It yields the protein CAWSLAGTGFQPQHF.

The chain has TRBV5-1 and TRBJ2-7; 8 positions match TRBD2. CDR1 is SGHRS, CDR2 YFSETQ, per germline. This CDR3 spans 14 amino acids. Germline trimming cut 4 bases from V and 3 bases from J; bases unmatched to any gene: 6. CDR3 nucleotide sequence: TGCGCCAGCAGCCCAACTAGCGGACTCTACGAGCAGTACTTC. This codes for CASSPTSGLYEQYF.

This clone was observed once. The J gene is TRBJ2-3, the V gene TRBV27; TRBD2 is a possible D gene (6 bases). Trimming removed 4 bases from V and 5 bases from J, with 16 bases in between. CDR3 size: 15 residues. Germline loops: CDR1 MNHEY, CDR2 SMNVEV (reference sequence). The CDR3 spells CASSSRLVSVDTQYF. In nucleotides, the CDR3 is TGTGCCAGCAGTTCCCGACTAGTCTCGGTAGATACGCAGTATTTT.

The V call is TRBV6-5, the J call TRBJ1-2; possible D gene TRBD1, 5 bases. Germline V gives CDR1 MNHEY, CDR2 SVGAGI. CDR3 length: 12 residues. The V and J ends lost 2 bases and 6 bases respectively, with 7 bases between them. CDR3 sequence reads: CASSYGGNGYTF. CDR3 in DNA: TGTGCCAGCAGTTACGGGGGGAATGGCTACACCTTC.

The chain is built from TRBV11-1 and TRBJ2-7, with D possibly being TRBD1 (5 bases). This CDR3 region has 15 residues. V was shortened by 0 bases and J by 2 bases, with 11 bases between the two germline ends. CDR1 and CDR2 from the germline V gene are SGHAT and FQDESV (reference sequence). The CDR3 here is CASSLAPGKTYEQYF. CDR3 DNA: TGTGCCAGCAGCTTAGCGCCAGGGAAGACCTACGAGCAGTACTTC.